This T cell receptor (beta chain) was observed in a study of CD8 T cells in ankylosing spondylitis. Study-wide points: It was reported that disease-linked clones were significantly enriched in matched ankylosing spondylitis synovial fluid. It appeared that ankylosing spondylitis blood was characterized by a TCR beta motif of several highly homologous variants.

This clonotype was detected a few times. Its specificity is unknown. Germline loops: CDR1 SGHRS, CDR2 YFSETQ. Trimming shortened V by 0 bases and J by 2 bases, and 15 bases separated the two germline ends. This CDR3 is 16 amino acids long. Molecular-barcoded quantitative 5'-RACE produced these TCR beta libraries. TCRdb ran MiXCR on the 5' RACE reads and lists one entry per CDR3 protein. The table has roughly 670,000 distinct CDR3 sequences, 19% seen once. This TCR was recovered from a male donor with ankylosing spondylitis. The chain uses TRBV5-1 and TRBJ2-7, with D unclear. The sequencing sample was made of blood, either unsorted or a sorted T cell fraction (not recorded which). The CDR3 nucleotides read TGCGCCAGCAGCTTGGGAGTAAAAGGGATTCCCTACGAGCAGTACTTC. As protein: CASSLGVKGIPYEQYF.